The next 22 T cell receptor beta chains were all read from a single sample in a study of blood T cells in healthy people across ages. A J-beta primer mix and a sample-barcoded 5' primer were used in a second PCR of roughly 7 to 12 cycles. TCRdb reprocessed the 5' RACE reads via MiXCR and lists one record per CDR3 protein. This sample has 1.5 million to 2 million distinct CDR3 sequences, with roughly 30% found just once. The sample was blood. Receptors were obtained from a woman younger than 45 in good health.

This clonotype was recorded a few times. This sequence joins TRBV20-1 and TRBJ2-5, with D possibly TRBD1 on 7 matching bases. Germline assignment: CDR1 DFQATT and CDR2 SNEGSKA (reference sequence). The ends were cut back, 2 bases at V and 3 bases at J, with 19 bases in the middle. The CDR3 loop spans 16 amino acids. CDR3 region: CSARKVDRDLEETQYF. CDR3 nucleotide sequence: TGCAGTGCTAGAAAGGTCGACAGGGACTTAGAAGAGACCCAGTACTTC.

This clonotype has a single count. The chain links TRBV20-1 to TRBJ1-1; D uncertain. Deletions cut 5 bases from V and 3 bases from J, with 13 bases between. CDR1 and CDR2 from the germline V gene are DFQATT and SNEGSKA (reference sequence). The CDR3 runs 13 residues. The CDR3 region is CSAGLSIYTEAFF. CDR3 DNA sequence: TGCAGTGCTGGATTGTCAATTTACACTGAAGCTTTCTTT.

Details on this clonotype: One end of the junction varies from germline; a read error may be responsible. The gene calls are TRBV9 and TRBJ2-1; no reliable D call. This CDR3 comprises 13 residues. Germline lookup yields CDR1 SGDLS and CDR2 YYNGEE. The CDR3 here is CAGSAQIINEQFF. The CDR3 bases are TGTGCCGGCAGCGCCCAGATAATTAATGAGCAGTTCTTC.

Of note for this clonotype: A much larger clone differs by one base, so this may be a read error. This chain links TRBV5-6 with TRBJ2-7, with 7 bases identical to TRBD2. The CDR3 sequence is 15 residues long. Germline-derived CDR1 and CDR2 are SGHDT and YYEEEE. The J segment lost 3 bases and the V segment lost 4 bases, leaving 10 bases of the junction unmatched. CDR3 sequence: CASSPGASGLYEQYF. In DNA, the CDR3 is TGTGCCAGCAGCCCCGGGGCTAGCGGACTCTACGAGCAGTACTTC.

Notes on this clonotype: An end of the junction differs from the germline gene, which may be a read error. The chain couples TRBV20-1 to TRBJ2-5, with TRBD2 matching 9 bases. Per the germline V gene, CDR1 is DFQATT and CDR2 is SNEGSKA (reference sequence). The CDR3 sequence is 13 residues long. This chain's CDR3 is CSAYLAGQETQHF. CDR3 DNA sequence: TGCAGTGCCTATCTAGCGGGACAAGAGACCCAGCACTTC.

This clonotype was observed a handful of times. The rearrangement joins TRBV4-3 to TRBJ1-6, with 9 bases aligning to TRBD1. Germline V gene lookup returns CDR1 LGHNA and CDR2 YSLEER. Losses at the gene ends were 4 bases for V and 8 bases for J; bases not matched to a gene: 6. This CDR3 region has 15 residues. Here the CDR3 reads CASSPARTGDSPLHF. CDR3 bases: TGCGCCAGCAGCCCCGCCCGGACAGGGGATTCACCCCTCCACTTT.

V gene TRBV15 combines with J gene TRBJ2-4; 7 bases line up with TRBD2. The length of the CDR3 is 16 residues. Germline loops: CDR1 LNHNV, CDR2 YYDKDF (reference sequence). V was clipped by 3 bases and J by 13 bases; unmatched bases: 18. CDR3 coding DNA: TGTGCCACCAGCAGGGAGCGGGAACCAAGGCTCTACGGGCAGTACTTC. Translating gives CATSREREPRLYGQYF.

This chain connects TRBV6-6 to TRBJ2-7; D ambiguous. CDR1 and CDR2 (germline): MNHNY, SVGAGI (reference sequence). CDR3 length equals 13 residues. V lost 7 bases, J lost 5 bases, and 15 bases lay in between. The CDR3 loop is CASKGGSGNEQYF. The CDR3 DNA follows: TGTGCCAGCAAGGGCGGTAGTGGAAACGAGCAGTACTTC.

About this clonotype: The junction shows a germline mismatch at one end, possibly a read error. J is TRBJ2-5 and V is TRBV11-2; D gene ambiguous. Germline V gene data show CDR1 as SGHAT and CDR2 as FQNNGV. This CDR3 is built from 14 residues. The CDR3 region is CASSLGGPQESQYF. The CDR3 DNA follows: TGTGCCAGCAGCTTAGGTGGGCCCCAAGAGTCCCAGTACTTC.

Only one count was recorded for this clonotype. This chain joins TRBV5-1 and TRBJ2-7, with TRBD1 as a possible D gene (5 bases). The CDR3 is made up of 11 amino acids. Germline V gene lookup returns CDR1 SGHRS and CDR2 YFSETQ. Trimming shortened V by 0 bases and J by 10 bases, and 8 bases separated the two germline ends. As DNA, the CDR3 is TGCGCCAGCAGCTTGGAAGGGGTCCAGTACTTC. Amino acids: CASSLEGVQYF.

The chain has TRBV12-3 or TRBV12-4 and TRBJ1-1; D ambiguous. V was trimmed by 3 bases and J by 6 bases, leaving 5 bases between them. The CDR3 totals 11 residues. CDR3 sequence (DNA): TGTGCCAGCAGTTTTAGGGCTGAAGCTTTCTTT. Its protein is CASSFRAEAFF.

This clonotype was recorded a few times. This chain links TRBV28 with TRBJ2-7; unclear D gene. The assigned J gene may be wrong: the sequence end matches TRBJ2-5 better. The CDR3 consists of 15 residues. Germline values: CDR1 MDHEN, CDR2 SYDVKM. CDR3 amino acids: CASSFYGRISETQYF. CDR3 DNA: TGTGCCAGCAGTTTCTACGGCAGGATATCCGAGACCCAGTACTTC.

In its sample, this clonotype was seen once. Given the absence of the conserved phenylalanine or tryptophan at the CDR3 end, a read error is likely. CDR3 loop: CSAATGTQETQYC. CDR3 nucleotide sequence: TGCAGCGCCGCGACAGGGACTCAAGAGACCCAGTACTGC. V usage is TRBV29-1 and J usage is TRBJ2-5; perhaps TRBD1 as D (7 bases). The CDR3 runs to 13 residues. CDR1 is SQVTM, CDR2 ANQGSEA, per germline. The ends were cut back, 7 bases at V and 2 bases at J, with 14 bases in the middle.

This sequence joins TRBV7-2 and TRBJ2-1, with TRBD1 identical over 9 bases. The V and J ends lost 6 bases and 1 base, in that order; junction bases with no gene match: 7. This CDR3 spans 16 amino acids. Germline CDR1 SGHTA, CDR2 FQGNSA. As DNA, the CDR3 is TGTGCCAGCAGATCGGGACAGGGTAGTTCCTACAATGAGCAGTTCTTC. Its translation is CASRSGQGSSYNEQFF.

This clonotype has more than one count but fewer than ten. The V gene is TRBV7-7, the J gene TRBJ2-2; TRBD1 is a possible D gene (6 bases). Trimming shortened V by 2 bases and J by 6 bases, and 16 bases separated the two germline ends. CDR3 length: 16 residues. Germline-derived CDR1 and CDR2 are SSHAT and FNYEAQ (reference sequence). CDR3 sequence reads: CASSLYRQEDAGELFF. DNA of the CDR3: TGTGCCAGCAGCTTATACAGACAGGAAGACGCCGGGGAGCTGTTTTTT.

This clonotype was recorded a few times. DNA for the CDR3: TGCAGTGACCCTCCGACAGCAACTAATGAAAAACTGTTTTTT. Protein: CSDPPTATNEKLFF. The gene calls are TRBV20-1 and TRBJ1-4; D possibly corresponds to TRBD1 (5 bases). The CDR3 is 14 residues long. V lost 7 bases and J lost 0, with 12 bases in between. Germline loops: CDR1 DFQATT, CDR2 SNEGSKA (reference sequence).

The chain is built from TRBV29-1 and TRBJ2-3, with TRBD1 matching 7 bases. This CDR3 is built from 13 residues. J lost 5 bases, V lost 5 bases, and 7 bases had no gene match. Germline V gene data show CDR1 as SQVTM and CDR2 as ANQGSEA. The CDR3 nucleotides read TGCAGCGTTAGGACAGGAATGGGAGATACGCAGTATTTT. Its translation is CSVRTGMGDTQYF.

The V call is TRBV5-1, the J call TRBJ2-1; 7 nucleotides line up with TRBD2. There are 14 residues in the CDR3. Unmatched junction bases numbered 10, after V lost 4 bases and J lost 9 bases. CDR1 and CDR2 from the germline V gene are SGHRS and YFSETQ. CDR3 coding DNA: TGCGCCAGCAGCGCTCCCGGGACTAATTTTGAGCAGTTCTTC. Translating it yields CASSAPGTNFEQFF.

This clonotype showed up many times. The chain couples TRBV29-1 to TRBJ2-7; the D is unclear. Looked up from germline, CDR1 is SQVTM and CDR2 is ANQGSEA. The CDR3 loop spans 12 amino acids. V was trimmed by 6 bases and J by 0 bases, leaving 9 bases between them. The CDR3 nucleotides read TGCAGCGTCACTGGCAGCTCCTACGAGCAGTACTTC. Translation gives CSVTGSSYEQYF.

This clonotype was recorded a few times. The V call is TRBV12-3 or TRBV12-4, the J call TRBJ2-5, with D possibly being TRBD1 or TRBD2 (5 bases each). The germline V and J ends were trimmed by 1 base and 7 bases, with 16 bases remaining between them. The CDR3 loop spans 15 amino acids. The CDR3, as DNA: TGTGCCAGCAGTTTAGAGATGAGGGGCCATGGGACCCAGTACTTC. The encoded protein is CASSLEMRGHGTQYF.

This clonotype was counted only a few times. The chain uses TRBV15 and TRBJ2-4; D is ambiguous. Trimming stripped 0 bases from V and 8 bases from J, with 5 bases between. There are 12 residues in the CDR3. CDR1 LNHNV and CDR2 YYDKDF come from the germline V gene (reference sequence). As DNA, the CDR3 is TGTGCCACCAGCAGAGATAGGGACATTCAGTACTTC. It translates to CATSRDRDIQYF.

The chain employs TRBV6-1 and TRBJ2-5; 7 bases are a match to TRBD1. Germline V gives CDR1 MNHNS, CDR2 SASEGT. The CDR3 spans 17 residues. Trimming took 5 bases from V and 7 from J; bases not matched to a gene: 19. The CDR3 DNA reads TGTGCCAGCAGTCGGTGGGGAAGGGGGACAGCCGGGGTGACCCAGTACTTC. As protein: CASSRWGRGTAGVTQYF.